The clone carrying this T cell receptor (beta chain) was recorded once. No antigen is known for it. This entry belongs to a study of Ad26.COV2.S vaccination and SARS-CoV-2 variants. Study summary: Ad26.COV2.S given intramuscularly, once or twice 56 days apart.

Treatment of the sample: around 19 received Ad26.COV2.S at low or high dose, single or two shots; about five received placebo; per-sample allocation not given. Samples analyzed were those drawn on day 63 after the first vaccine or placebo injection. Vaccination employed an Ad26 vector expressing the Wuhan-strain SARS-CoV-2 spike. Sequencing used immunoSEQ multiplex PCR; TCRdb keeps in-frame clones, though not all of them. The sample contains about 350,000 clones, 65% to 90% of which appear only once. Study results and limitations: Individuals receiving vaccine had higher spike-specific TCR breadth than placebo recipients did. Once vaccination had occurred, spike-specific CD8+ and CD4+ T cell responses reportedly showed substantial breadth.

The sequence came from a person aged 18 to 65 who received the Ad26.COV2.S COVID-19 vaccine or a placebo. The material was peripheral blood, obtained in a trial of Ad26.COV2.S vaccine versus placebo.

CDR3: CASSSGPSGNTEAFF. The CDR3, as DNA: TGTGCCAGCAGCTCCGGGCCCTCTGGGAACACTGAAGCTTTCTTT. The V and J genes are TRBV7-2 and TRBJ1-1, with no clear D. V was shortened by 4 bases and J by 1 base, with 13 bases between the two germline ends. The CDR3 length is 15 residues. CDR1 and CDR2 from the germline V gene are SGHTA and FQGNSA.